This section outlines one T cell receptor beta chain sequence together with its context. Its antigen is not identified. This entry belongs to a study of PD-1 blockade in classical Hodgkin lymphoma. In every patient, relapse followed autologous stem cell transplantation, while exposure to brentuximab vedotin differed. The study, taken as a whole, reports: Factors driving the repertoire differences, possibly disease activity or prior therapy, remain undefined.

The germline gives CDR1 SNHLY, CDR2 FYNNEI. The CDR3 covers 14 residues. V was pared by 6 bases and J by 4 bases, with 5 bases of the junction left unmatched. TCRdb's table, derived via immunoSEQ multiplex PCR, lists solely in-frame clones and lacks some. In the table there are about 100,000 clones, around 89% of which are singletons. The receptor comes from a human donor with classical Hodgkin lymphoma. This chain connects TRBV2 to TRBJ2-2; 7 nucleotides match TRBD1. Sequencing used peripheral blood mononuclear cells (PBMCs), obtained before the second cycle of nivolumab. CDR3 DNA sequence: TGTGCCAGCAGGCGGACAGGACCCACCGGGGAGCTGTTTTTT. This translates into CASRRTGPTGELFF.